A single sample is the source of the 27 T cell receptor beta chains below, sequenced in a study of blood T cells in healthy people across ages. The second PCR ran 7 to 11 cycles with a sample-barcoded 5' primer and J-beta primers. TCRdb re-called the 5' RACE reads with MiXCR, one entry per CDR3 protein. Of hundreds of thousands of distinct CDR3 sequences listed, around a fifth are singletons. Sequencing was done on a sample of blood. These receptors were collected from a man between 65 and 79 years old in good health.

In its sample, this clonotype was seen a few times. This chain links TRBV13 with TRBJ2-7; TRBD1 matches 7 bases. The CDR3 totals 15 residues. V lost 3 bases, J lost 0 bases, and 5 bases stayed unmatched. The germline gives CDR1 PRHDT, CDR2 FYEKMQ (reference sequence). The CDR3 DNA reads TGTGCCAGCAGCTTTGAGGGACAGAGCTCCTACGAGCAGTACTTC. It translates to CASSFEGQSSYEQYF. The complete variable domain, with remaining parts taken from reference TRBV13 and TRBJ2-7, reads AAGVIQSPRHLIKEKRETATLKCYPIPRHDTVYWYQQGPGQDPQFLISFYEKMQSDKGSIPDRFSAQQFSDYHSELNMSSLELGDSALYFCASSFEGQSSYEQYFGPGTRLTVT.

The chain recombines TRBV25-1 with TRBJ2-5; either TRBD1 or TRBD2 may fit D (7 bases each). The tail of the sequence fits TRBJ2-7 better, so the J call may be wrong. This CDR3 contains 15 residues. The V gene's germline CDR1 is MGHDK and CDR2 SYGVNS. CDR3 nucleotide sequence: TGTGCCAGCAGTGATAGCAGGGGGGGGTCCTACGAGCAGTACTTC. Translating gives CASSDSRGGSYEQYF.

A few counts support this clonotype. This sequence joins TRBV4-2 and TRBJ2-2, with 10 bases that match TRBD2. Per germline, CDR1 LGHNA and CDR2 YNFKEQ. The V gene end was trimmed by 2 bases and the J gene end by 4 bases; junction bases not matched to a gene: 4. CDR3 length: 16 amino acids. The CDR3 DNA reads TGTGCCAGCAGCCAAATAGAGCGGGGGGGCACCGGGGAGCTGTTTTTT. Translating gives CASSQIERGGTGELFF.

The chain carries TRBV7-3 and TRBJ2-3, with D possibly TRBD1 on 5 matching bases. V was shortened by 2 bases and J by 3 bases, with 9 bases between the two germline ends. This CDR3 has 14 residues. CDR1 is SGHTA, CDR2 FQGTGA, per germline. CDR3: CASSLGARTDTQYF. The CDR3 bases are TGTGCCAGCAGCTTAGGGGCTCGGACAGATACGCAGTATTTT.

The gene calls are TRBV29-1 and TRBJ2-5; D is perhaps TRBD2 (7 bases). Trimming stripped 6 bases from V and 5 bases from J, with 16 bases between. This CDR3 is built from 13 residues. CDR1 and CDR2 from the germline V gene are SQVTM and ANQGSEA. CDR3 region: CSVHGEGVETQYF. The CDR3 nucleotides are TGCAGCGTCCACGGGGAGGGGGTGGAGACCCAGTACTTC.

The table lists this clonotype with a few counts. The chain uses TRBV28 and TRBJ2-5, with 8 positions matching TRBD2. TRBJ2-1 explains the end of the DNA better; the J call may be wrong. The CDR3 is 15 amino acids. Germline values: CDR1 MDHEN, CDR2 SYDVKM. This chain's CDR3 is CASSSGTRGMLIQFF. The CDR3, as DNA: TGTGCCAGCAGTTCCGGGACTAGGGGGATGTTGATACAGTTCTTC.

The V and J genes are TRBV20-1 and TRBJ2-7; 8 positions agree with TRBD2. CDR3 length: 11 residues. CDR1 DFQATT and CDR2 SNEGSKA come from the germline V gene (reference sequence). V gave up 6 bases and J gave up 3 bases; unmatched junction bases: 1. The CDR3 loop is CSAAGGYEQYF. For the CDR3, the DNA is TGCAGTGCGGCGGGGGGCTACGAGCAGTACTTC.

This clonotype was recorded a few times. The rearrangement uses TRBV6-1 and TRBJ2-1, with 9 nucleotides matching TRBD2. This CDR3 comprises 16 residues. With 6 bases clipped from V and 4 bases from J, the junction kept 10 bases outside the gene matches. Germline CDR1 is MNHNS and CDR2 is SASEGT. The CDR3 DNA sequence: TGTGCCAGCAGCCCTAAGCGGGAGGTCCCTTACAATGAGCAGTTCTTC. Protein product: CASSPKREVPYNEQFF.

CDR3 DNA sequence: TGTGCCAGCAGTCGATCCGGGACTAGCCCCGGGGAGCTGTTTTTT. This gives the protein CASSRSGTSPGELFF. V and J are TRBV7-9 and TRBJ2-2, with 9 bases lining up with TRBD2. CDR1 and CDR2 (germline): SEHNR, FQNEAQ (reference sequence). CDR3 length equals 15 residues. Trimming took 6 bases from V and 6 from J; bases not matched to a gene: 8.

This chain connects TRBV20-1 to TRBJ2-7; D may be TRBD2 (6 bases). The V and J ends lost 6 bases and 3 bases respectively, with 18 bases between them. Germline CDR1 reads DFQATT; CDR2 reads SNEGSKA (reference sequence). This CDR3 contains 14 residues. CDR3 residues: CSAPRPGLDYEQYF. CDR3 bases: TGCAGTGCGCCCCGACCGGGACTGGACTACGAGCAGTACTTC.

A word on this clonotype: Because it lacks the conserved phenylalanine or tryptophan at the end, this CDR3 is likely a read error. The rearrangement uses TRBV7-2 and TRBJ2-7; 11 bases are a match to TRBD1. Per germline, CDR1 SGHTA and CDR2 FQGNSA. The CDR3 has 16 residues. V shed 0 bases and J 3 bases; nucleotides not matched to a gene: 4. CDR3 sequence: CASSLAGQGAYYEQYL. The CDR3 DNA follows: TGTGCCAGCAGCTTAGCAGGACAGGGGGCATACTACGAGCAGTACCTC.

The chain links TRBV6-6 to TRBJ2-3; D gene unclear. The CDR3 loop spans 14 amino acids. Germline-derived CDR1 and CDR2 are MNHNY and SVGAGI (reference sequence). V was shortened by 0 bases and J by 2 bases, with 6 bases between the two germline ends. Written as DNA, the CDR3 is TGTGCCAGCAGTTACTCCCGGCCCACAGATACGCAGTATTTT. Translated, it gives CASSYSRPTDTQYF.

This clonotype was seen only a few times. The V call is TRBV30, the J call TRBJ2-1; TRBD2 matches at 8 bases. The junction had 9 bases not matched to a gene; V was cut back by 0 bases and J by 5 bases. CDR1 is GTSNPN, CDR2 SVGIG, per germline (reference sequence). The CDR3 spans 16 residues. This CDR3 reads CAWSVLTAGENNEQFF. The CDR3 DNA reads TGTGCCTGGAGTGTTCTAACAGCGGGGGAAAACAATGAGCAGTTCTTC.

The chain has TRBV12-3 or TRBV12-4 and TRBJ2-7; TRBD2 matches 9 bases. The J segment lost 4 bases and the V segment lost 1 base, leaving 5 bases of the junction unmatched. This CDR3 spans 15 amino acids. CDR3 coding DNA: TGTGCCAGCAGTTTAGGAGCGGGGGGATATTACGAGCAGTACTTC. Protein product: CASSLGAGGYYEQYF.

In its sample, this clonotype was seen a few times. V usage is TRBV6-2 or TRBV6-3 and J usage is TRBJ2-7, with 9 nucleotides matching TRBD2. The CDR3 loop spans 13 amino acids. Per the germline V gene, CDR1 is MNHEY and CDR2 is SVGEGT. The junction had 6 bases not matched to a gene; V was cut back by 8 bases and J by 4 bases. The DNA for the CDR3 is TGTGCCAGCCTCGCTAGCGGGATTTACGAGCAGTACTTC. Residues: CASLASGIYEQYF.

This clonotype was counted a few times. J is TRBJ2-5 and V is TRBV6-1; D may match TRBD1 or TRBD2 (6 bases each). The J call may not be correct, given that the DNA end is closer to TRBJ2-1. The V gene's germline CDR1 is MNHNS and CDR2 SASEGT. CDR3 length: 15 residues. The CDR3 region has the DNA TGTGCCAGCAGTGAACCAGGGGAGGTTTACAATGAGCAGTTCTTC. Translating gives CASSEPGEVYNEQFF.

In this sample, this clonotype turned up a few times. The genes are TRBV6-2 or TRBV6-3 and TRBJ2-1; TRBD2 aligns across 9 bases. V shed 6 bases, J shed 4 bases, and the junction held 7 bases outside the gene matches. The CDR3 has 15 amino acids. The germline CDR1 and CDR2 sequences are MNHEY and SVGEGT. This chain's CDR3 is CASRQGTSPYNEQFF. CDR3 nucleotides: TGTGCCAGCAGACAGGGGACTAGCCCTTACAATGAGCAGTTCTTC.

The chain recombines TRBV6-1 with TRBJ2-2; the D is unclear. The CDR3 contains 14 residues. CDR1 and CDR2 from the germline V gene are MNHNS and SASEGT. V gave up 0 bases and J gave up 3 bases, with 5 bases separating them. In DNA, the CDR3 is TGTGCCAGCAGTGAAGCGCTGTACACCGGGGAGCTGTTTTTT. Encoded protein: CASSEALYTGELFF.

The CDR3 DNA sequence: TGTGCCAGCAGCCCTGGTAGCGGGAGACGGAATGAGCAGTTCTTC. This codes for CASSPGSGRRNEQFF. This chain connects TRBV7-9 to TRBJ2-1; 9 bases agree with TRBD2. The CDR3 covers 15 residues. CDR1 and CDR2 from the germline V gene are SEHNR and FQNEAQ (reference sequence). The J segment lost 7 bases and the V segment lost 5 bases, leaving 9 bases of the junction unmatched.

This clonotype was seen a few times. The V gene is TRBV5-1, the J gene TRBJ1-3; 7 bases align to TRBD1. This CDR3 contains 15 residues. V dropped 1 base and J dropped 3; count of bases not matched to a gene: 4. Germline V gene data show CDR1 as SGHRS and CDR2 as YFSETQ. CDR3 nucleotides: TGCGCCAGCAGCTTGTCAGGGGGTGATGGAAACACCATATATTTT. Encoded protein: CASSLSGGDGNTIYF.

This clonotype has a count of ten or more. This chain connects TRBV6-5 to TRBJ2-6; 13 bases match TRBD2. Per germline, CDR1 MNHEY and CDR2 SVGAGI. V shed 4 bases and J 3 bases; nucleotides not matched to a gene: 6. The CDR3 runs to 18 residues. The CDR3 nucleotides are TGTGCCAGCAGTTCACTAGCGGGAGGGCCGAATGGGGCCAACGTCCTGACTTTC. Translated, it gives CASSSLAGGPNGANVLTF.

J is TRBJ2-4 and V is TRBV9; 11 bases are a match to TRBD2. CDR3 size: 18 residues. The V gene end was trimmed by 4 bases and the J gene end by 8 bases; junction bases not matched to a gene: 17. CDR1 is SGDLS, CDR2 YYNGEE, per germline. CDR3 coding DNA: TGTGCCAGCAGCCCCCCGAACCAAGTAGCGGGAGGGCGGGACATTCAGTACTTC. This gives the protein CASSPPNQVAGGRDIQYF.

V and J are TRBV20-1 and TRBJ1-2, with 8 bases that match TRBD1. V was pared by 2 bases and J by 4 bases, with 6 bases of the junction left unmatched. Per the germline V gene, CDR1 is DFQATT and CDR2 is SNEGSKA (reference sequence). CDR3 length equals 14 residues. Written as DNA, the CDR3 is TGCAGTGCTAGAATCCCGGACAGGGCCTATGGCTACACCTTC. Protein sequence: CSARIPDRAYGYTF.

This clonotype was detected only a few times. The V gene is TRBV7-2, the J gene TRBJ2-1; TRBD1 aligns across 8 bases. Germline CDR1 is SGHTA and CDR2 is FQGNSA. This CDR3 has 15 residues. Losses at the gene ends were 5 bases for V and 2 bases for J; bases not matched to a gene: 5. The CDR3: CASSMDRVPYNEQFF. For the CDR3, the DNA is TGTGCCAGCAGCATGGACAGGGTCCCCTACAATGAGCAGTTCTTC.

The sample holds a few counts of this clonotype. The V gene is TRBV5-4, the J gene TRBJ2-5, with D tentatively TRBD2 (5 bases). The DNA end favors TRBJ2-7, so the J call may be wrong. The CDR3 runs 13 residues. Germline CDR1 is SGHNT and CDR2 is YYREEE (reference sequence). The CDR3 nucleotides read TGTGCCAGCAGGCAGGAGTATGGAGGCGAGCAGTACTTC. This translates into CASRQEYGGEQYF.

The chain couples TRBV3-1 to TRBJ2-2, with 7 positions matching TRBD2. In germline, CDR1 is LGHDT, CDR2 YNNKEL (reference sequence). J was trimmed by 0 bases and V by 3 bases; bases with no gene match: 7. The CDR3 spans 17 residues. In nucleotides, the CDR3 is TGTGCCAGCAGCCAGTATACTAGCGATACGAACACCGGGGAGCTGTTTTTT. It is translated as CASSQYTSDTNTGELFF.

This chain links TRBV5-1 with TRBJ2-5; 15 nucleotides match TRBD2. TRBJ2-1 matches the DNA end more closely, so the J call is doubtful. The CDR3 is 17 residues long. Germline loops: CDR1 SGHRS, CDR2 YFSETQ. In DNA form, the CDR3 reads TGCGCCAGCAGCTTGGCTGGGACTAGCGGGAGGAATGATGAGCAGTTCTTC. This encodes CASSLAGTSGRNDEQFF.